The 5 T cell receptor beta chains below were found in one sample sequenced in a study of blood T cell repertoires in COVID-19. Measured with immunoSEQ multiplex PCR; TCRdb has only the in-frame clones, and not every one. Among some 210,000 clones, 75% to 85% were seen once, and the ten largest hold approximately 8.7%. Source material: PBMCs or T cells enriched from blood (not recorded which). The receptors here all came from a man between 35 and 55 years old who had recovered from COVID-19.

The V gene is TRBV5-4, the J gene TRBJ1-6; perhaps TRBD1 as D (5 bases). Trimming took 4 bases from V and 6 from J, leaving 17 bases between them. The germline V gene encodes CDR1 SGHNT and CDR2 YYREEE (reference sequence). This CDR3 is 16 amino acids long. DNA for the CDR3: TGTGCCAGCAGCCAGGGTCTCGGCCGACGTAATTCACCCCTCCACTTT. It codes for CASSQGLGRRNSPLHF. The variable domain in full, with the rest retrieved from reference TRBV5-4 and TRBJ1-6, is ETGVTQSPTHLIKTRGQQVTLRCSSQSGHNTVSWYQQALGQGPQFIFQYYREEENGRGNFPPRFSGLQFPNYSSELNVNALELDDSALYLCASSQGLGRRNSPLHFGNGTRLTVT.

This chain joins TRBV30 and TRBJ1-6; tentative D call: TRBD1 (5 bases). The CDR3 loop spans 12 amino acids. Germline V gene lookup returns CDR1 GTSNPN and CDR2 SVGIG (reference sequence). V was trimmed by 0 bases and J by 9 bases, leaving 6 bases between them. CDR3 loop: CAWSVGVSPLHF. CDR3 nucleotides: TGTGCCTGGAGTGTAGGGGTTTCACCCCTCCACTTT. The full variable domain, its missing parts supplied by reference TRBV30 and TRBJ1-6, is SQTIHQWPATLVQPVGSPLSLECTVEGTSNPNLYWYRQAAGRGLQLLFYSVGIGQISSEVPQNLSASRPQDRQFILSSKKLLLSDSGFYLCAWSVGVSPLHFGNGTRLTVT.

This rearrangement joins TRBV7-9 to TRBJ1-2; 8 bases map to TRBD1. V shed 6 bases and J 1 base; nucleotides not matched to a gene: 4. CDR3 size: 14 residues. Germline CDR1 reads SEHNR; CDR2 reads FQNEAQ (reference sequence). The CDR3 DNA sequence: TGTGCCAGCAGTCAAGACAGGGGTAACTATGGCTACACCTTC. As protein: CASSQDRGNYGYTF.

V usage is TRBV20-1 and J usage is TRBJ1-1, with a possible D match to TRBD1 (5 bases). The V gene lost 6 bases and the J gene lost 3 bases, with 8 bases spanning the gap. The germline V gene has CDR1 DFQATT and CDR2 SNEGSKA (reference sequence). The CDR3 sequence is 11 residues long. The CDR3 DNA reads TGCAGTGCACGGGACTACACTGAAGCTTTCTTT. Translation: CSARDYTEAFF.

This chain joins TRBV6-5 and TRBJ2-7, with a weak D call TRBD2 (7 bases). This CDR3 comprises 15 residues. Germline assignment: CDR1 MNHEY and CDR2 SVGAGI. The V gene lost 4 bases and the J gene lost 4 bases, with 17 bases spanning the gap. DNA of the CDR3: TGTGCCAGCAGTTCGAATTTCGGGGGGCTATACGAGCAGTACTTC. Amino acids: CASSSNFGGLYEQYF.